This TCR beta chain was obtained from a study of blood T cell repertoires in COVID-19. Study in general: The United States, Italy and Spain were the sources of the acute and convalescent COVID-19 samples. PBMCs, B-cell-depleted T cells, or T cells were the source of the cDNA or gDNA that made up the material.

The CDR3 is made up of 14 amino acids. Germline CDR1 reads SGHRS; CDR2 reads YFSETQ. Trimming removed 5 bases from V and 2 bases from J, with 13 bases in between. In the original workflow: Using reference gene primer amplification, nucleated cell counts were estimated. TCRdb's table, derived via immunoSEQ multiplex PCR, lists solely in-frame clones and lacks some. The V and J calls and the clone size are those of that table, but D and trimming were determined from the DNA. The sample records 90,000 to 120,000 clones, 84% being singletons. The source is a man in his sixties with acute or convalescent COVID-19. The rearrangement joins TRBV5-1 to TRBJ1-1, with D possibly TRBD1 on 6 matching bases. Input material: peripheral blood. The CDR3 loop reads CASSEQGSNTEAFF. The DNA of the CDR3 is TGCGCCAGCAGTGAACAGGGCTCCAACACTGAAGCTTTCTTT.